One sample yielded the 30 T cell receptor beta chains listed below, sequenced in a study of blood T cell repertoires in COVID-19. The protocol was immunoSEQ multiplex PCR, while the TCRdb copy is restricted to in-frame clones and leaves out a portion. Of 75,000 to 80,000 clones listed, approximately 80% are singletons. The sequenced material came from peripheral blood. Receptor source: a woman aged 60-75 years with acute or convalescent COVID-19.

CDR3 sequence reads: CASSVLGTMNTEAFF. The CDR3 bases are TGTGCCAGCAGCGTACTAGGGACTATGAACACTGAAGCTTTCTTT. This chain links TRBV9 with TRBJ1-1, with TRBD1 as a possible D gene (5 bases). Germline assignment: CDR1 SGDLS and CDR2 YYNGEE. The V end lost 1 base, the J end lost 0 bases, and 10 bases lay between the germline ends. The CDR3 consists of 15 residues.

This chain uses TRBV5-6 with TRBJ2-7; TRBD1 is a possible D gene (6 bases). The CDR3 sequence is 11 residues long. From germline, CDR1 is SGHDT and CDR2 YYEEEE. The V end was cut by 2 bases, the J end by 11 bases, with 11 bases between. CDR3 in DNA: TGTGCCAGCAGCTTAGGGACAATGGAGTACTTC. It encodes CASSLGTMEYF.

The chain employs TRBV19 and TRBJ2-2, with no clear D. Per the germline V gene, CDR1 is LNHDA and CDR2 is SQIVND (reference sequence). Trimming took off 3 bases at V and 6 bases at J, with 8 bases between the two ends. This CDR3 has 13 amino acids. This CDR3 reads CASSIPVPGELFF. The CDR3 coding sequence is TGTGCCAGTAGTATTCCCGTCCCCGGGGAGCTGTTTTTT. The full variable domain, rest sourced from reference TRBV19 and TRBJ2-2, is DGGITQSPKYLFRKEGQNVTLSCEQNLNHDAMYWYRQDPGQGLRLIYYSQIVNDFQKGDIAEGYSVSREKKESFPLTVTSAQKNPTAFYLCASSIPVPGELFFGEGSRLTVL.

V is TRBV28 and J is TRBJ1-2; TRBD1 is a possible D gene (5 bases). The CDR3 contains 15 residues. Germline V gene data show CDR1 as MDHEN and CDR2 as SYDVKM. V lost 5 bases and J lost 4, with 17 bases in between. Written as DNA, the CDR3 is TGTGCCAGCAGTGCGGTAGGGGCCATGGCCTATGGCTACACCTTC. It codes for CASSAVGAMAYGYTF.

V and J are TRBV6-5 and TRBJ1-2; TRBD1 matches 10 bases. The length of the CDR3 is 14 residues. V shed 2 bases, J shed 8 bases, and the junction held 5 bases outside the gene matches. CDR1 and CDR2 (germline): MNHEY, SVGAGI. The CDR3 sequence: CASSYGTGVEGYTF. In DNA form, the CDR3 reads TGTGCCAGCAGTTACGGGACAGGGGTAGAGGGCTACACCTTC.

V usage is TRBV19 and J usage is TRBJ2-2, with D unresolved. This CDR3 contains 16 residues. The germline CDR1 and CDR2 sequences are LNHDA and SQIVND (reference sequence). With 3 bases removed from V and 0 bases from J, the gap between germline ends came to 11 bases. CDR3 DNA: TGTGCCAGTAGTATTGGAGCCCAGACGAACACCGGGGAGCTGTTTTTT. Its protein is CASSIGAQTNTGELFF.

The chain has TRBV6-2 or TRBV6-3 and TRBJ1-2; D is possibly TRBD1 (5 bases). The CDR3 runs 13 residues. Germline V gene data show CDR1 as MNHEY and CDR2 as SVGEGT. Trimming took off 4 bases at V and 6 bases at J, with 12 bases between the two ends. CDR3 amino acids: CASSLQGLDGYTF. The CDR3 coding sequence is TGTGCCAGCAGTTTGCAGGGTTTGGATGGCTACACCTTC.

The V gene is TRBV18, the J gene TRBJ2-2, with 8 positions matching TRBD1. CDR1 is KGHSH and CDR2 is LQKENI in the germline V gene. V was pared by 0 bases and J by 9 bases, with 9 bases of the junction left unmatched. CDR3 length equals 16 residues. CDR3 nucleotides: TGTGCCAGCTCACCACCGTTGACAGGGGAAGCTAGGGAGCTGTTTTTT. Translation: CASSPPLTGEARELFF. Using reference TRBV18 and TRBJ2-2 for the parts outside the CDR3, the full variable domain is NAGVMQNPRHLVRRRGQEARLRCSPMKGHSHVYWYRQLPEEGLKFMVYLQKENIIDESGMPKERFSAEFPKEGPSILRIQQVVRGDSAAYFCASSPPLTGEARELFFGEGSRLTVL.

The chain carries TRBV18 and TRBJ1-5; 8 bases are shared with TRBD1. Germline loops: CDR1 KGHSH, CDR2 LQKENI. Trimming took 3 bases from V and 1 from J; bases not matched to a gene: 2. This CDR3 is built from 15 residues. CDR3 DNA sequence: TGTGCCAGCTCACCCTCAGGGGGCAGCAATCAGCCCCAGCATTTT. Amino acids: CASSPSGGSNQPQHF.

The DNA of the CDR3 is TGCGCCAGCAGCCAATACCGGGTCCCGACCTACGAGCAGTACTTC. Residues: CASSQYRVPTYEQYF. V usage is TRBV4-3 and J usage is TRBJ2-7; no definite D call. The V and J ends lost 2 bases and 2 bases respectively, with 13 bases between them. The CDR3 is made up of 15 amino acids. The V gene's germline CDR1 is LGHNA and CDR2 YSLEER.

This sequence joins TRBV7-3 and TRBJ2-1, with TRBD1 matching over 10 bases. V lost 3 bases to trimming and J lost 7 bases; unmatched junction nucleotides: 6. The germline V gene has CDR1 SGHTA and CDR2 FQGTGA. The CDR3 loop spans 15 amino acids. The CDR3 reads CASSFGTGVPNEQFF. The CDR3 DNA reads TGTGCCAGCAGCTTTGGGACAGGGGTCCCAAATGAGCAGTTCTTC.

The CDR3: CASSQRQAATNEKLFF. In DNA, the CDR3 is TGTGCCAGCAGCCAACGGCAGGCTGCAACTAATGAAAAACTGTTTTTT. The chain is built from TRBV3-1 (or the pseudogene TRBV3-2) and TRBJ1-4; the D is unclear. The ends were cut back, 2 bases at V and 0 bases at J, with 10 bases in the middle. CDR1 is LGHDT, CDR2 YNNKEL, per germline (reference sequence). The CDR3 runs 16 residues.

This sequence joins TRBV10-1 and TRBJ1-1, with 7 bases fitting TRBD1. V gave up 9 bases and J gave up 0 bases; unmatched junction bases: 10. Germline V gene sequence: CDR1 WNHNN, CDR2 SYGVQD (reference sequence). This CDR3 region has 15 residues. As DNA, the CDR3 is TGCGCCAGAAGACAGGGCGTGGGGATGAACACTGAAGCTTTCTTT. Amino acid sequence: CARRQGVGMNTEAFF.

The CDR3 DNA is TGTGCCAGCAGCGGGACCTACGAGCAGTACTTC. It is translated as CASSGTYEQYF. The chain uses TRBV6-6 and TRBJ2-7; a possible D gene is TRBD2 (5 bases). The CDR3 is 11 amino acids. Trimming left V 6 bases short and J 2 bases short, with 5 bases between. The germline gives CDR1 MNHNY, CDR2 SVGAGI (reference sequence).

A remark on this clone: One junction end does not reproduce the germline sequence, and a read error may be involved. The rearrangement links TRBV7-7 to TRBJ1-1; 9 bases are a match to TRBD1. The V gene's germline CDR1 is SSHAT and CDR2 FNYEAQ (reference sequence). CDR3 length: 13 amino acids. The CDR3 spells CASSLTGGTEAFF. Written as DNA, the CDR3 is TGTGCTAGCAGCTTGACAGGGGGCACTGAAGCTTTCTTT.

The rearrangement joins TRBV19 to TRBJ2-7; tentatively, D is TRBD2 (6 bases). Germline values: CDR1 LNHDA, CDR2 SQIVND (reference sequence). The CDR3 extends over 15 amino acids. V lost 3 bases, J lost 3 bases, and 15 bases lay in between. The DNA of the CDR3 is TGTGCCAGTAGTATTGGTTTGGAGGGTTTCTACGAGCAGTACTTC. This codes for CASSIGLEGFYEQYF.

This sequence joins TRBV5-4 and TRBJ2-7; 7 positions match TRBD1. Germline lookup yields CDR1 SGHNT and CDR2 YYREEE (reference sequence). This CDR3 contains 14 residues. V shed 0 bases, J shed 7 bases, and the junction held 7 bases outside the gene matches. CDR3 in DNA: TGTGCCAGCAGCTTGGTTCAGGGGGAAGGGGAGCAGTACTTC. It yields the protein CASSLVQGEGEQYF.

This chain's CDR3 is CAISDLEGYGYTF. The DNA for the CDR3 is TGTGCCATCAGTGATCTGGAGGGCTATGGCTACACCTTC. The V and J genes are TRBV10-3 and TRBJ1-2; D is uncertain. Germline assignment: CDR1 ENHRY and CDR2 SYGVKD. This CDR3 comprises 13 residues. V was cut by 3 bases and J by 4 bases, with 9 bases left in between.

This chain uses TRBV27 with TRBJ1-1; 7 bases fit TRBD1. Germline CDR1 is MNHEY and CDR2 is SMNVEV (reference sequence). This CDR3 comprises 13 residues. Germline trimming cut 5 bases from V and 1 base from J; bases unmatched to any gene: 1. The CDR3 spells CASSAGGNTEAFF. The CDR3 nucleotides read TGTGCCAGCAGTGCAGGGGGGAACACTGAAGCTTTCTTT.

This sequence joins TRBV4-3 and TRBJ1-1; 7 bases fit TRBD1. V shed 0 bases, J shed 8 bases, and the junction held 9 bases outside the gene matches. Per the germline V gene, CDR1 is LGHNA and CDR2 is YSLEER. CDR3 size: 15 residues. The CDR3 reads CASSQEREGDREAFF. CDR3 nucleotide sequence: TGCGCCAGCAGCCAAGAACGCGAAGGGGACAGAGAAGCTTTCTTT.

The chain links TRBV5-5 to TRBJ1-2, with 8 bases identical to TRBD1. Germline assignment: CDR1 SGHKS and CDR2 YYEKEE (reference sequence). The CDR3 extends over 16 amino acids. With V trimmed by 4 bases and J by 0 bases, 8 bases remained unmatched. The DNA of the CDR3 is TGTGCCAGCAGCCCGGTGGGGGACAGGACTAACTATGGCTACACCTTC. Protein sequence: CASSPVGDRTNYGYTF.

This clone was seen a few times. The rearrangement joins TRBV5-3 to TRBJ1-1; D possibly corresponds to TRBD1 (6 bases). TRBV5-3 is labeled an ORF, and its function is uncertain. The CDR3 runs 15 residues. With 4 bases removed from V and 1 base from J, the gap between germline ends came to 14 bases. The CDR3 DNA reads as TGTGCCAGAAGCCTACCACAGGGAAGGAACACTGAAGCTTTCTTT. Encoded protein: CARSLPQGRNTEAFF.

In DNA, the CDR3 is TGTGCCAGCAGTTCCCCCTGGGCGCACGAGCAGTACTTC. Protein product: CASSSPWAHEQYF. The rearrangement joins TRBV27 to TRBJ2-7, with D unresolved. The CDR3 is made up of 13 amino acids. The germline V and J ends were trimmed by 4 bases and 5 bases, with 12 bases remaining between them. Germline CDR1 and CDR2: MNHEY and SMNVEV (reference sequence).

The chain joins TRBV7-7 to TRBJ2-6, with 10 bases lining up with TRBD1. The CDR3 runs 19 residues. The trim removed 5 bases at V and 4 bases at J, leaving 14 bases unmatched. CDR1 and CDR2 from the germline V gene are SSHAT and FNYEAQ (reference sequence). The CDR3 region is CASSPRVTGGSLGANVLTF. Written as DNA, the CDR3 is TGTGCCAGCAGCCCCCGAGTGACAGGGGGCTCTTTAGGGGCCAACGTCCTGACTTTC. Filled out from reference TRBV7-7 and TRBJ2-6, the complete variable domain reads GAGVSQSPRYKVTKRGQDVTLRCDPISSHATLYWYQQALGQGPEFLTYFNYEAQPDKSGLPSDRFSAERPEGSISTLTIQRTEQRDSAMYRCASSPRVTGGSLGANVLTFGAGSRLTVL.

This clone was counted between two and nine times. V is TRBV5-6 and J is TRBJ2-3; 9 bases agree with TRBD2. The CDR3 has 15 residues. The junction had 5 bases not matched to a gene; V was cut back by 4 bases and J by 2 bases. The V gene's germline CDR1 is SGHDT and CDR2 YYEEEE. CDR3 protein: CASSTGLANTDTQYF. For the CDR3, the DNA is TGTGCCAGCAGCACCGGACTAGCGAACACAGATACGCAGTATTTT.

This clone was counted a few times. This rearrangement joins TRBV2 to TRBJ2-7; 8 bases line up with TRBD1. This CDR3 has 17 residues. Trimming at V came to 6 bases and at J to 2 bases, leaving 15 bases not matched to a gene. The germline CDR1 and CDR2 sequences are SNHLY and FYNNEI. CDR3 coding DNA: TGTGCCAGCAGCGCCGGGCCCACAGGGGGAACCCCCTACGAGCAGTACGTC. As protein: CASSAGPTGGTPYEQYV.

The rearrangement joins TRBV18 to TRBJ2-7, with 7 positions matching TRBD2. In germline, CDR1 is KGHSH, CDR2 LQKENI. The CDR3 length is 15 residues. Germline trimming cut 0 bases from V and 3 bases from J; bases unmatched to any gene: 5. CDR3 sequence (DNA): TGTGCCAGCTCACCACCGGTGGCTAGCGGCTACGAGCAGTACTTC. Amino acids: CASSPPVASGYEQYF. Full variable domain (remainder filled in from reference TRBV18 and TRBJ2-7): NAGVMQNPRHLVRRRGQEARLRCSPMKGHSHVYWYRQLPEEGLKFMVYLQKENIIDESGMPKERFSAEFPKEGPSILRIQQVVRGDSAAYFCASSPPVASGYEQYFGPGTRLTVT.

V usage is TRBV7-2 and J usage is TRBJ1-1; 8 bases are a match to TRBD1. This CDR3 is 16 amino acids long. In germline, CDR1 is SGHTA, CDR2 FQGNSA. The V and J ends lost 4 bases and 0 bases, in that order; junction bases with no gene match: 7. CDR3 nucleotides: TGTGCCAGCAGCTCCCCCGGACAGGGATTGAACACTGAAGCTTTCTTT. Translated: CASSSPGQGLNTEAFF. The entire variable domain, with the rest obtained from reference TRBV7-2 and TRBJ1-1, is as follows: GAGVSQSPSNKVTEKGKDVELRCDPISGHTALYWYRQSLGQGLEFLIYFQGNSAPDKSGLPSDRFSAERTGGSVSTLTIQRTQQEDSAVYLCASSSPGQGLNTEAFFGQGTRLTVV.

This clone was seen only once. V and J are TRBV30 and TRBJ1-1; TRBD1 aligns across 9 bases. Germline trimming cut 0 bases from V and 4 bases from J; bases unmatched to any gene: 12. The CDR3 runs 17 residues. In germline, CDR1 is GTSNPN, CDR2 SVGIG (reference sequence). This chain's CDR3 is CAWSVRGTGGVGTEAFF. The CDR3 DNA is TGTGCCTGGAGTGTAAGGGGAACAGGGGGCGTCGGCACTGAAGCTTTCTTT.

The chain uses TRBV3-1 (or the pseudogene TRBV3-2) and TRBJ2-3, with 8 bases matching TRBD2. This CDR3 has 15 amino acids. V lost 4 bases and J lost 6; bases outside the gene matches: 9. CDR1 and CDR2 from the germline V gene are LGHDT and YNNKEL (reference sequence). CDR3 in amino acids: CASSPPGLEGDTQYF. The CDR3 region has the DNA TGTGCCAGCAGCCCCCCGGGACTAGAGGGGGATACGCAGTATTTT.